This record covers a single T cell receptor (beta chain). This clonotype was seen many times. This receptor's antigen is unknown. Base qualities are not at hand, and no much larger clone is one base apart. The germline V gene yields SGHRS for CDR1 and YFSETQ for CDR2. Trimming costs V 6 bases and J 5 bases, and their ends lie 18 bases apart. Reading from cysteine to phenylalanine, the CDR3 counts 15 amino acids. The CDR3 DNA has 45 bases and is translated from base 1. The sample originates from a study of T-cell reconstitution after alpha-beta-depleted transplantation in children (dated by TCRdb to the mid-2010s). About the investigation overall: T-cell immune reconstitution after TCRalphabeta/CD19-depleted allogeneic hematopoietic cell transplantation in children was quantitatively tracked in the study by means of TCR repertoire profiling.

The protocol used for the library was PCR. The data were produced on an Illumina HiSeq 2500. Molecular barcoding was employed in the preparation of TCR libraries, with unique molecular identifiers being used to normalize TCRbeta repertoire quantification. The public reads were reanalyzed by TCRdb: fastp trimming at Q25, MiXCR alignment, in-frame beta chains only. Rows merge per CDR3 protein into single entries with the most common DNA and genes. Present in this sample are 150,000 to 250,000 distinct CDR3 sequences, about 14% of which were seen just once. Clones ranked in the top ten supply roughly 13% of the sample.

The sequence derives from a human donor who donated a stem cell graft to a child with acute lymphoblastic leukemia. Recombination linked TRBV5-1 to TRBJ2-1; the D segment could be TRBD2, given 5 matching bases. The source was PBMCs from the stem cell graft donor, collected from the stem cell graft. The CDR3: CASTIGPAGDNEQFF. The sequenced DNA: TGCGCCAGCACTATAGGACCCGCCGGGGACAATGAGCAGTTCTTC.